This T cell receptor (beta chain) emerged from a study of shared clonotypes between healthy human individuals. Overall study context: The study enrolled a couple of women and a few men aged 18 to 49. CD4 naive and memory got three plates each, CD8 naive two, CD8 memory one. Study-wide findings and caveats: Memory subsets had estimated richness that was generally smaller than that of naive subsets. Sharing across four donors was seen in 4% to 6.5% of naive CD4 clonotypes.

Measured with immunoSEQ multiplex PCR; TCRdb has only the in-frame clones, and not every one. The table lists 2 million to 2.5 million clones, around 95% of them singletons. The CDR3 has 15 amino acids. Trimming took 4 bases from V and 5 from J; bases not matched to a gene: 3. The germline V gene has CDR1 SGHDN and CDR2 FVKESK. In the case of this clone: Its specificity is not known.

Sequencing was carried out using naive CD4+ T cells sorted from blood. As for subset: CD45RA+ positively selected. The chain employs TRBV14 and TRBJ2-5; 14 bases are shared with TRBD2. The sequence was collected from a man aged 18 to 30 in good health. CDR3 in amino acids: CASSRGLAGAETQYF. The CDR3, as DNA: TGTGCCAGCAGCCGGGGACTAGCGGGAGCGGAGACCCAGTACTTC.